This is a list of T cell receptor beta chains from one sample in a study of blood T cells in healthy people across ages. MiXCR was run by TCRdb on the 5' RACE reads, yielding one entry per CDR3 protein. The data contain roughly 2 million distinct CDR3 sequences, roughly 49% of them seen just once; the ten biggest clones take up approximately 2%. The sample comprised blood. The source of these receptors is a woman between 40 and 50 years old in good health. The CDR3 runs from the conserved cysteine through the conserved F or W. D genes are given only for firm matches. Clone sizes are given selectively: once, few, many, or a class where the clone is expanded.

V gene	CDR3 length	D gene	J gene	clone size	CDR3 DNA	CDR3 protein
TRBV4-2	18	TRBD2	TRBJ2-1	few	TGTGCCAGCAGCCAAGATGTGGCTAGCGGGGGGGCCAATAGTGAGCAGTTCTTC	CASSQDVASGGANSEQFF
TRBV5-5	11	TRBD1	TRBJ2-1	NA	TGTGCCAGCAGCTCCCGGGACAGACAGTTCTTC	CASSSRDRQFF
TRBV20-1	13	NA	TRBJ2-7	NA	TGCAGTTCTCGGGACACCATCCGCTACGAGCAGTACTTC	CSSRDTIRYEQYF
TRBV5-1	16	NA	TRBJ2-3	once	TGCGCCAGCAGCTTCGGACTATTTACTAGCACAGATACGCAGTATTTT	CASSFGLFTSTDTQYF
TRBV6-5	15	TRBD1	TRBJ2-3	NA	TGTGCCAGCAGTTTCCCGGGACAGGGTTATAATACGCAGTATTTT	CASSFPGQGYNTQYF
TRBV6-6	16	NA	TRBJ2-5	few	TGTGCCAGCAGACTAACGACAGAGTGGACCTTGGAGACCCAGTACTTC	CASRLTTEWTLETQYF
TRBV10-3	17	TRBD2	TRBJ2-3	NA	TGTGCCATCAGTGGTGGAGTTAGCGGGGGGGCGATAGATACGCAGTATTTT	CAISGGVSGGAIDTQYF
TRBV9	15	NA	TRBJ2-1	NA	TGTGCCAGCAGCGTAGAAGGAGGAATCTACAATGAGCAGTTCTTC	CASSVEGGIYNEQFF
TRBV12-3/TRBV12-4	16	TRBD1	TRBJ1-6	once	TGTGCCTGCAGTACCCAGGGGGCATCCTATAATTCACCCCTCCACTTT	CACSTQGASYNSPLHF
TRBV4-2	15	NA	TRBJ2-7	few	TGTGCCAGCAGCCGAAACGACAATACCGATCACGAGCAGTACTTC	CASSRNDNTDHEQYF
TRBV6-2/TRBV6-3	17	TRBD2	TRBJ2-3	few	TGTGCCAGCAGCGGCCCGGGACTAGCCGAAAGCACAGATACGCAGTATTTT	CASSGPGLAESTDTQYF
TRBV7-9	13	NA	TRBJ1-4	few	TGTGCCAGCAGCCTCCCCCGAGGTGAAAAACTGTTTTTT	CASSLPRGEKLFF
TRBV20-1	14	TRBD2	TRBJ2-5	NA	TGCAGTGCTAGGTTAGCGGGGATCAAAGAGACCCAGTACTTC	CSARLAGIKETQYF
TRBV6-4	15	TRBD1	TRBJ2-1	few	TGTGCCAGCAGTGACTCGGGACAGGGTAGCAATGAGCAGTTCTTC	CASSDSGQGSNEQFF
TRBV9	16	NA	TRBJ2-5	NA	TGTGCCGGCAGCCCCGACCCGCGGCCTCTTCGGGAGACCCAGTACTTC	CAGSPDPRPLRETQYF
TRBV28	12	TRBD1	TRBJ2-7	NA	TGTGCCAGCAATCCAGGGGGCCGCGAGCAGTACTTC	CASNPGGREQYF
TRBV7-2	13	NA	TRBJ2-5	many	TGTGCCAGCAGTTCCCGGACGCAAGAGACCCAGTACTTC	CASSSRTQETQYF
TRBV4-2	15	NA	TRBJ1-2	NA	TGTGCCAGCAGCCAAGATATAGGTCGCGACTATGGCTACACCTTC	CASSQDIGRDYGYTF
TRBV7-8	16	TRBD1	TRBJ1-1	NA	TGTGCCAGCAGCTTAAGACAGGGGGGGGTGAACACTGAAGCTTTCTTT	CASSLRQGGVNTEAFF
TRBV6-2/TRBV6-3	15	TRBD1	TRBJ1-1	NA	TGTGCCAGCAAAATCGGGACAGGAACGAACACTGAAGCTTTCTTT	CASKIGTGTNTEAFF
TRBV11-2	16	TRBD2	TRBJ2-7	NA	TGTGCCAGCAGCTTAGTTCCTAGCGGGAGCTCCTACGAGCAGTACTTC	CASSLVPSGSSYEQYF
TRBV27	13	NA	TRBJ1-2	few	TGTGCCAGCAGTTTAAACACAGGGATTGGCTACACCTTC	CASSLNTGIGYTF
TRBV9	15	NA	TRBJ2-6	few	TGTGCCAGCAGCGCCGAGGGGGTTGGGGCCAACGTCCTGACTTTC	CASSAEGVGANVLTF
TRBV20-1	13	NA	TRBJ2-5	NA	TGCAGTGCCCTCGGACGGCAACTAGGAGAGCAGTACTTC	CSALGRQLGEQYF
TRBV3-1	13	NA	TRBJ2-7	few	TGTGCCAGCAGCCAAGTGATTGGAAAGGAGCAGTACTTC	CASSQVIGKEQYF
TRBV6-1	14	TRBD1	TRBJ2-1	NA	TGTGCCAGCAGTGCTCGGACAGGGGGGGATGAGCAGTTCTTC	CASSARTGGDEQFF
TRBV9	14	NA	TRBJ1-6	NA	TGTGCCAGCAGCGTAGTTCCGGAGGACTCACCCCTCCACTTT	CASSVVPEDSPLHF
TRBV12-3/TRBV12-4	14	TRBD1	TRBJ2-3	NA	TGTGCCATCAGATCGACAGGGGCCACAGATACGCAGTATTTT	CAIRSTGATDTQYF
TRBV28	15	TRBD1	TRBJ1-5	few	TGTGCCAGCAGTCGGGACAGTGGGGACAATCAGCCCCAGCATTTT	CASSRDSGDNQPQHF
TRBV2	15	TRBD1	TRBJ2-4	NA	TGTGCCAGCAGAGGGACAGGGGTGAGCAAAAACATTCAGTACTTC	CASRGTGVSKNIQYF
TRBV9	13	TRBD1	TRBJ2-7	NA	TGTGCCAGCAGCGTAGGAGGGACAGGGGTCCAGTACTTC	CASSVGGTGVQYF
TRBV10-1	12	NA	TRBJ2-5	NA	TGCGCCAGCAGTGAGTTCGCTGAGACCCAGTACTTC	CASSEFAETQYF
TRBV5-1	13	NA	TRBJ1-5	NA	TGCGCCAGCAGCAGAGACACCGATCAGCCCCAGCATTTT	CASSRDTDQPQHF
TRBV18	13	TRBD1	TRBJ2-4	once	TGTGCCAGCTCATGGGGGACAGAGGACATTCAGTACTTC	CASSWGTEDIQYF
TRBV7-2	19	TRBD1	TRBJ2-4	NA	TGTGCCAGCAGCCATACACCGGGACAGGGGGCGCCGGCCAAAAACATTCAGTACTTC	CASSHTPGQGAPAKNIQYF
TRBV14	15	NA	TRBJ2-5	NA	TGTGCCAGCAGCCAGGGGGCAGGATCCCGGGAGACCCAGTACTTC	CASSQGAGSRETQYF
TRBV28	14	NA	TRBJ1-2	NA	TGTGCCAGCAGTTTTGGCGTTGGAAGCTATGGCTACACCTTC	CASSFGVGSYGYTF
TRBV12-3/TRBV12-4	16	NA	TRBJ1-3	NA	TGTGCCAGCAGTTTAGGTGGTGCAGGGTCGGGAAACACCATATATTTT	CASSLGGAGSGNTIYF
TRBV28	16	NA	TRBJ2-2	NA	TGTGCCAGCAGTTTGAAGGCGAAATTTAACACCGGGGAGCTGTTTTTT	CASSLKAKFNTGELFF
TRBV7-6	20	TRBD2	TRBJ2-3	NA	TGTGCCAGCAGCAAGCTTCCGGTAGCGGGGGCCTCAACTGTCACAGATACGCAGTATTTT	CASSKLPVAGASTVTDTQYF
TRBV20-1	13	NA	TRBJ2-1	NA	TGCAGTGCTAGCGACTGGAACTACAATGAGCAGTTCTTC	CSASDWNYNEQFF
TRBV7-2	15	NA	TRBJ2-5	NA	TGTGCCAGCAGCTTAGAATTTTGGTTACAAGAGACCCAGTACTTC	CASSLEFWLQETQYF
TRBV4-3	17	TRBD1	TRBJ2-5	NA	TGCGCCAGCAGCCAAGGCGCCGGGACAGGGGCGTTTGAGACCCAGTACTTC	CASSQGAGTGAFETQYF
TRBV7-2	15	TRBD2	TRBJ2-7	NA	TGTGCCAGCAGCGCCCGACTAGCGGGGATTTACGAGCAGTACTTC	CASSARLAGIYEQYF
TRBV7-2	18	NA	TRBJ2-4	NA	TGTGCCAGCAGCTTAAAGGCCACGCTAGACCCAGCTAAAAACATTCAGTACTTC	CASSLKATLDPAKNIQYF
TRBV5-1	14	TRBD1	TRBJ1-2	NA	TGCGCCAGCAGCTTTGACAGGGGGCGTGATGGCTACACCTTC	CASSFDRGRDGYTF
TRBV20-1	16	NA	TRBJ2-3	NA	TGCAGTGCTCCTTCCGTCCAGGGCCGCTACACAGATACGCAGTATTTT	CSAPSVQGRYTDTQYF
TRBV28	17	TRBD2	TRBJ2-3	few	TGTGCCAGCAGTTCATCCGGGGGGGAGCCCTATACGCATACGCAGTATTTT	CASSSSGGEPYTHTQYF
TRBV20-1	16	NA	TRBJ1-6	NA	TGCAGTGCTAGAGATATACAGGTCGGGTATAATTCACCCCTCCACTTT	CSARDIQVGYNSPLHF